This T cell receptor beta chain comes out of a study of T cells in localized non-small cell lung cancer. Generated by immunoSEQ multiplex PCR, the TCRdb table keeps only in-frame clones and is missing some. The data hold more than 9,000 clones, with roughly 77% observed a single time. Germline trimming cut 4 bases from V and 3 bases from J; bases unmatched to any gene: 9. Germline V CDR1 and CDR2: SGHNT, YYREEE (reference sequence). CDR3 length equals 18 residues. This rearrangement joins TRBV5-4 to TRBJ2-3, with TRBD2 identical over 15 bases. The material sequenced was peripheral blood, taken before any cancer treatment. The TCR originated in a male donor older than 55 with stage I lung adenocarcinoma. CDR3 protein: CASSRPGLAGGGTDTQYF. CDR3 in DNA: TGTGCCAGCAGCAGACCGGGACTAGCGGGGGGAGGGACAGATACGCAGTATTTT.